The 3 T cell receptor beta chains below were found in one sample sequenced in a study of T cell responses to AZD1222 COVID-19 vaccine. The table came from immunoSEQ multiplex PCR; TCRdb's copy has only in-frame clones and leaves some out. The sample includes around 180,000 clones, approximately 86% seen only once; the top ten take about 2.5%. The sample in question was peripheral blood, obtained on day 0 of AZD1222 vaccination. The receptors originated from an adult in good health.

The chain couples TRBV27 to TRBJ2-1; D not certain. The CDR3 is made up of 15 amino acids. Germline loops: CDR1 MNHEY, CDR2 SMNVEV (reference sequence). V was pared by 5 bases and J by 2 bases, with 13 bases between. The CDR3 region has the DNA TGTGCCAGCAGTAGGAGTCTGGGAACCTACAATGAGCAGTTCTTC. Encoded protein: CASSRSLGTYNEQFF.

The V call is TRBV2, the J call TRBJ1-5; 7 nucleotides match TRBD1. The CDR3 length is 14 residues. CDR1 SNHLY and CDR2 FYNNEI come from the germline V gene. Trimming at V came to 6 bases and at J to 2 bases, leaving 4 bases not matched to a gene. CDR3 nucleotides: TGTGCCAGCAGGACAGGGAGTGGCAATCAGCCCCAGCATTTT. Its protein product is CASRTGSGNQPQHF.

The chain recombines TRBV15 with TRBJ1-1, with a possible D match to TRBD1 (6 bases). Germline V gene data show CDR1 as LNHNV and CDR2 as YYDKDF (reference sequence). The V gene lost 7 bases and the J gene lost 0 bases, with 12 bases spanning the gap. The CDR3 spans 14 residues. The CDR3 protein is CATKRGQMNTEAFF. The DNA of the CDR3 is TGTGCCACCAAGCGTGGACAGATGAACACTGAAGCTTTCTTT.